Reported below is one T cell receptor (beta chain). Antigen: not known. Per the germline V gene, CDR1 is SNHLY and CDR2 is FYNNEI. The CDR3 totals 17 residues. V was clipped by 2 bases and J by 5 bases; unmatched bases: 11. The sample is drawn from a study of identical twins. Findings of the study overall: Recombination models fit unrelated individuals' TCR alpha sharing but underestimated twins'. Excess twin sharing in beta out-of-frame sequences was weaker. For out-of-frame alpha sequences shared by twins, low generation probability was in excess.

After template switching added a universal primer site, the resulting cDNA carried unique molecular identifiers. Using its own MiXCR run on the 5' RACE reads, TCRdb lists one record per CDR3 protein. Here the sample spans about 890,000 distinct CDR3 sequences, around an eighth being singletons. These data were likewise used in another study, on yellow fever vaccine responses in identical twins.

The V and J genes are TRBV2 and TRBJ2-3, with 9 nucleotides matching TRBD2. The material sequenced was PBMCs. This TCR derives from a woman aged 18 to 35 in good health. The CDR3 DNA sequence: TGTGCCAGCAGTGAATCCTATGCGGGGGGGCGTGGAGATACGCAGTATTTT. It translates to CASSESYAGGRGDTQYF.